These 24 T cell receptor beta chains share one sample of origin, sequenced in a study of T cell responses to AZD1222 COVID-19 vaccine. The method was immunoSEQ multiplex PCR; TCRdb's version includes in-frame clones alone and lacks a portion of them. In the table there are 90,000 to 150,000 clones, roughly nine tenths of which are singletons. Sequences were derived from peripheral blood, sampled 28 days after the second AZD1222 dose. The receptor source for this set is an adult who received the AZD1222 COVID-19 vaccine.

This sequence joins TRBV12-3 or TRBV12-4 and TRBJ2-2; D gene ambiguous. Trimming took off 2 bases at V and 7 bases at J, with 8 bases between the two ends. CDR3 size: 13 residues. Written as DNA, the CDR3 is TGTGCCAGCAGTTTAAGGTGGGACGGGGAGCTGTTTTTT. It specifies CASSLRWDGELFF.

The chain is built from TRBV5-1 and TRBJ2-6; D ambiguous. CDR3 size: 14 residues. The germline V gene has CDR1 SGHRS and CDR2 YFSETQ. Trimming left V 4 bases short and J 0 bases short, with 5 bases between. The CDR3 region has the DNA TGCGCCAGCAGCGGGTCCTCTGGGGCCAACGTCCTGACTTTC. This gives the protein CASSGSSGANVLTF.

This chain uses TRBV9 with TRBJ2-7; unclear D gene. This CDR3 is 17 amino acids long. Trimming took off 0 bases at V and 0 bases at J, with 16 bases between the two ends. Germline V CDR1 and CDR2: SGDLS, YYNGEE. The CDR3 loop is CASSVEIPGPSSYEQYF. The CDR3 DNA reads as TGTGCCAGCAGCGTAGAAATCCCTGGGCCGAGCTCCTACGAGCAGTACTTC.

The sample holds one count of this clone. V and J are TRBV2 and TRBJ1-2; D unclear. CDR3 length: 10 residues. From germline, CDR1 is SNHLY and CDR2 FYNNEI. V lost 6 bases and J 7 bases, leaving 6 bases between the germline ends. The CDR3 loop reads CASRESGYTF. CDR3 bases: TGTGCCAGCAGAGAAAGTGGCTACACCTTC.

The rearrangement joins TRBV27 to TRBJ2-2, with D perhaps TRBD2 (5 bases). CDR1 is MNHEY and CDR2 is SMNVEV in the germline V gene (reference sequence). V lost 1 base to trimming and J lost 0 bases, with 9 bases between them. The CDR3 loop spans 16 amino acids. CDR3 amino acids: CASSLFAGSNTGELFF. The DNA for the CDR3 is TGTGCCAGCAGTTTATTCGCGGGTTCGAACACCGGGGAGCTGTTTTTT.

The V gene is TRBV6-5, the J gene TRBJ2-2; TRBD2 is a possible D gene (5 bases). The CDR3 loop spans 14 amino acids. CDR1 is MNHEY, CDR2 SVGAGI, per germline. The germline V and J ends were trimmed by 5 bases and 3 bases, with 10 bases remaining between them. The CDR3 here is CASSRSGDTGELFF. As DNA, the CDR3 is TGTGCCAGCAGTCGGTCCGGGGACACCGGGGAGCTGTTTTTT.

The rearrangement links TRBV18 to TRBJ1-5; D gene ambiguous. Germline CDR1 is KGHSH and CDR2 is LQKENI. V lost 1 base and J 6 bases, leaving 4 bases between the germline ends. CDR3 length equals 12 residues. The CDR3 DNA follows: TGTGCCAGCTCACCACTAGGTCAGCCCCAGCATTTT. Encoded protein: CASSPLGQPQHF.

The rearrangement joins TRBV20-1 to TRBJ1-1; D is possibly TRBD1 (5 bases). The CDR3 consists of 11 residues. The germline CDR1 and CDR2 sequences are DFQATT and SNEGSKA (reference sequence). Trimming removed 6 bases at V and 10 bases at J, with 15 bases between. The CDR3: CSASPGPSAFF. The CDR3 DNA follows: TGCAGTGCAAGTCCAGGGCCCTCAGCTTTCTTT.

This clone has a single count. J is TRBJ1-2 and V is TRBV5-6, with TRBD1 as a possible D gene (6 bases). V gave up 4 bases and J gave up 7 bases, with 17 bases separating them. Per germline, CDR1 SGHDT and CDR2 YYEEEE. The CDR3 spans 14 residues. This chain's CDR3 is CASSTPRGTTGYTF. The CDR3 coding sequence is TGTGCCAGCAGCACCCCCAGGGGTACTACTGGCTACACCTTC. Filled out from reference TRBV5-6 and TRBJ1-2, the complete variable domain reads DAGVTQSPTHLIKTRGQQVTLRCSPKSGHDTVSWYQQALGQGPQFIFQYYEEEERQRGNFPDRFSGHQFPNYSSELNVNALLLGDSALYLCASSTPRGTTGYTFGSGTRLTVV.

Points on this clone: A junction boundary mismatches the germline segment, possibly from a read error. The chain uses TRBV7-7 and TRBJ2-5; D is possibly TRBD1 (5 bases). CDR3 length: 17 residues. CDR1 and CDR2 from the germline V gene are SSHAT and FNYEAQ (reference sequence). The CDR3 sequence is CASSLGSRGRAQETQYF. For the CDR3, the DNA is TGTGCTAGCAGCTTAGGGTCAAGGGGTCGGGCGCAAGAGACCCAGTACTTC.

The chain couples TRBV9 to TRBJ1-2, with D tentatively TRBD1 (6 bases). Germline assignment: CDR1 SGDLS and CDR2 YYNGEE. The CDR3 sequence is 14 residues long. V was trimmed by 0 bases and J by 4 bases, leaving 10 bases between them. The CDR3 region is CASSVGGLPYGYTF. CDR3 DNA sequence: TGTGCCAGCAGCGTAGGGGGGCTACCCTATGGCTACACCTTC.

The genes are TRBV9 and TRBJ2-3; 13 bases are shared with TRBD2. Germline lookup yields CDR1 SGDLS and CDR2 YYNGEE. CDR3 size: 18 residues. V shed 0 bases and J 4 bases; nucleotides not matched to a gene: 8. The CDR3 here is CASSVVGLAGVTPDTQYF. The CDR3 coding sequence is TGTGCCAGCAGCGTAGTCGGACTAGCGGGGGTAACCCCAGATACGCAGTATTTT.

The rearrangement uses TRBV27 and TRBJ2-1, with 10 bases aligning to TRBD1. The CDR3 has 14 residues. Germline trimming cut 5 bases from V and 8 bases from J; bases unmatched to any gene: 6. Germline V gene sequence: CDR1 MNHEY, CDR2 SMNVEV (reference sequence). This CDR3 reads CASSRDRGVHEQFF. The CDR3 bases are TGTGCCAGCAGTAGGGACAGGGGTGTCCATGAGCAGTTCTTC.

V gene TRBV4-1 combines with J gene TRBJ1-4; TRBD1 agrees at 8 bases. Germline V gene sequence: CDR1 MGHRA, CDR2 YSYEKL. Trimming took 4 bases from V and 7 from J; bases not matched to a gene: 8. The CDR3 has 15 residues. CDR3 nucleotides: TGCGCCAGCAGCCCCCGTCAGGGGGCTAGTGAAAAACTGTTTTTT. Translation gives CASSPRQGASEKLFF.

This rearrangement joins TRBV5-1 to TRBJ2-1; 12 bases are a match to TRBD1. This CDR3 is built from 16 residues. In germline, CDR1 is SGHRS, CDR2 YFSETQ. V dropped 4 bases and J dropped 8; count of bases not matched to a gene: 10. In nucleotides, the CDR3 is TGCGCCAGCAGCCCTTTCGGGACAGGGGGCCGTTATGAGCAGTTCTTC. It translates to CASSPFGTGGRYEQFF.

J is TRBJ2-3 and V is TRBV10-3, with a tentative D call TRBD2 (7 bases). V was cut by 4 bases and J by 0 bases, with 11 bases left in between. This CDR3 has 15 amino acids. The germline CDR1 and CDR2 sequences are ENHRY and SYGVKD. The CDR3, as DNA: TGTGCCATCAGTGCGGCGGGGGCTAGCACAGATACGCAGTATTTT. Protein product: CAISAAGASTDTQYF.

The chain carries TRBV20-1 and TRBJ1-2; a weak D match, TRBD1 (5 bases). There are 9 residues in the CDR3. Germline CDR1 is DFQATT and CDR2 is SNEGSKA (reference sequence). V gave up 6 bases and J gave up 14 bases, with 13 bases separating them. CDR3 amino acids: CSAPAGQTF. The CDR3 nucleotides are TGCAGTGCCCCCGCGGGGCAAACCTTC.

The genes are TRBV21-1 and TRBJ2-1; TRBD1 is taken as the D call from the table, unchecked against the DNA. TRBV21-1 is a recognized pseudogene. The CDR3 length is 16 residues. The CDR3 DNA reads as TGTGCCAGCAGCAGGCCGCCCGGGACAGGGTACAATGAGCAGTTCTTC. Protein product: CASSRPPGTGYNEQFF.

V and J are TRBV4-1 and TRBJ1-4; D gene ambiguous. V lost 3 bases, J lost 10 bases, and 9 bases lay in between. The CDR3 spans 12 residues. Germline-derived CDR1 and CDR2 are MGHRA and YSYEKL. The chain's CDR3 is CASSQIRGKLFF. CDR3 in DNA: TGCGCCAGCAGCCAGATACGTGGAAAACTGTTTTTT.

The chain joins TRBV6-5 to TRBJ1-2; D remains unclear. The CDR3 length is 14 residues. The germline V gene has CDR1 MNHEY and CDR2 SVGAGI. Between the trimmed V and J ends, which lost 0 bases and 4 bases, there was a span of 9 bases. CDR3 protein: CASSYSKEPYGYTF. CDR3 coding DNA: TGTGCCAGCAGTTACTCAAAGGAACCCTATGGCTACACCTTC.

The chain is built from TRBV29-1 and TRBJ2-2; 11 nucleotides match TRBD2. The germline CDR1 and CDR2 sequences are SQVTM and ANQGSEA. Trimming removed 4 bases from V and 5 bases from J; junction bases left unmatched: 6. This CDR3 has 15 residues. This CDR3 reads CSVVPPSGGTGELFF. DNA for the CDR3: TGCAGCGTTGTCCCCCCTAGCGGGGGGACCGGGGAGCTGTTTTTT.

The sample holds a few counts of this clone. CDR3 sequence reads: CASSYDQSSYEQYF. The CDR3 DNA follows: TGTGCCAGCAGCTATGACCAGAGCTCCTACGAGCAGTACTTC. The chain joins TRBV5-5 to TRBJ2-7, with D unresolved. The CDR3 consists of 14 residues. CDR1 and CDR2 (germline): SGHKS, YYEKEE (reference sequence). V was cut by 3 bases and J by 0 bases, with 10 bases left in between. Based on the CDR3 plus reference TRBV5-5 and TRBJ2-7, the full variable domain is DAGVTQSPTHLIKTRGQQVTLRCSPISGHKSVSWYQQVLGQGPQFIFQYYEKEERGRGNFPDRFSARQFPNYSSELNVNALLLGDSALYLCASSYDQSSYEQYFGPGTRLTVT.

The chain links TRBV7-9 to TRBJ2-6; TRBD1 aligns across 7 bases. The V gene's germline CDR1 is SEHNR and CDR2 FQNEAQ (reference sequence). The CDR3 is 18 residues long. Trimming cost V 3 bases and J 3 bases; bases outside gene matches: 11. CDR3 DNA: TGTGCCAGCAGCTTTGCGACAGGGACCCCCTTTGGGGCCAACGTCCTGACTTTC. It encodes CASSFATGTPFGANVLTF.

The chain carries TRBV7-3 and TRBJ2-1; 7 nucleotides align to TRBD1. Germline V gene data show CDR1 as SGHTA and CDR2 as FQGTGA. The CDR3 loop spans 13 amino acids. Trimming cost V 5 bases and J 5 bases; bases outside gene matches: 3. This CDR3 is CASSPGQDNEQFF. The DNA of the CDR3 is TGTGCCAGCAGCCCCGGACAGGACAATGAGCAGTTCTTC.